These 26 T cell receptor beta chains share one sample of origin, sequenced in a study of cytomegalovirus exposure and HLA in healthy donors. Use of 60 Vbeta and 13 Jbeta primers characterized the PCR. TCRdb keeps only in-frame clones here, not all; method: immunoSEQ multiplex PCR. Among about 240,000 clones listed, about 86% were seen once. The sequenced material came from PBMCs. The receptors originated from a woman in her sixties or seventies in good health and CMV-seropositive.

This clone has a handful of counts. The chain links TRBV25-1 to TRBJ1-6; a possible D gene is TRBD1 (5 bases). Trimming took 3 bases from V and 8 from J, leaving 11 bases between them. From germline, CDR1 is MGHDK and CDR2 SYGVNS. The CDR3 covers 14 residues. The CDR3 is CASSEGGEYSPLHF. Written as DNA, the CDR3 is TGTGCCAGCAGTGAGGGGGGAGAGTATTCACCCCTCCACTTT.

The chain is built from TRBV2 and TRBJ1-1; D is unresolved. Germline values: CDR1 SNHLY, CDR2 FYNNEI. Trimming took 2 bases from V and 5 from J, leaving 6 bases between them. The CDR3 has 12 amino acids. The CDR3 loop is CASSERGTEAFF. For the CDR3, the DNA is TGTGCCAGCAGTGAACGCGGAACTGAAGCTTTCTTT.

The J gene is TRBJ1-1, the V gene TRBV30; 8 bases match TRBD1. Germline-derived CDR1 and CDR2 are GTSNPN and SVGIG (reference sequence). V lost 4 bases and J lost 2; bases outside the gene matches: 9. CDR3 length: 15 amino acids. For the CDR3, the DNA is TGTGCCTGGACCTGGACAGGGCGGCGAAACACTGAAGCTTTCTTT. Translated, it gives CAWTWTGRRNTEAFF.

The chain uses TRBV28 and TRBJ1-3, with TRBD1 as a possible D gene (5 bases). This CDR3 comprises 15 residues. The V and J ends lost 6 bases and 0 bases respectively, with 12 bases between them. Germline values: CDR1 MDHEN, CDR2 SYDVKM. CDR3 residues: CASRQDSYSGNTIYF. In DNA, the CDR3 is TGTGCCAGCAGACAAGACAGTTACTCTGGAAACACCATATATTTT.

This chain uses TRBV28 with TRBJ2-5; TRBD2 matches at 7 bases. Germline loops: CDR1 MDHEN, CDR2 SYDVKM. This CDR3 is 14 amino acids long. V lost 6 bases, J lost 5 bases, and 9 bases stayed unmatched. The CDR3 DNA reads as TGTGCCAGCAGCACCCCGGCGGGAGTCGAGACCCAGTACTTC. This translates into CASSTPAGVETQYF. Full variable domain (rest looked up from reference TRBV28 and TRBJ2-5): DVKVTQSSRYLVKRTGEKVFLECVQDMDHENMFWYRQDPGLGLRLIYFSYDVKMKEKGDIPEGYSVSREKKERFSLILESASTNQTSMYLCASSTPAGVETQYFGPGTRLLVL.

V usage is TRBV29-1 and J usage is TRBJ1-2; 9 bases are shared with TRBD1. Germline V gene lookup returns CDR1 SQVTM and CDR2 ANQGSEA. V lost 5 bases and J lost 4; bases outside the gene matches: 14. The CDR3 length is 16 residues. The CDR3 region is CSVTNRGQMSSYGYTF. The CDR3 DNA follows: TGCAGCGTTACCAACAGGGGGCAAATGAGTAGCTATGGCTACACCTTC.

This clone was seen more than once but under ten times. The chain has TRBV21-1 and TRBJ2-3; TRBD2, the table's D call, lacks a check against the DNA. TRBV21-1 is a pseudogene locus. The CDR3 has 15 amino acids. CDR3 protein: CASSKQLREESTQYF. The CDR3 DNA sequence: TGTGCCAGCAGCAAACAACTGCGTGAGGAAAGTACGCAGTATTTT.

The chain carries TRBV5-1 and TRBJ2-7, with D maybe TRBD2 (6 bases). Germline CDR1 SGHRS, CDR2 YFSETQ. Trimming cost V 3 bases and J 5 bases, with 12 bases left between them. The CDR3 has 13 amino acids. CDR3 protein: CASSSGTDDEQYF. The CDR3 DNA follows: TGCGCCAGCAGCTCAGGGACTGACGACGAGCAGTACTTC. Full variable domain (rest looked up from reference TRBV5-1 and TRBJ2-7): KAGVTQTPRYLIKTRGQQVTLSCSPISGHRSVSWYQQTPGQGLQFLFEYFSETQRNKGNFPGRFSGRQFSNSRSEMNVSTLELGDSALYLCASSSGTDDEQYFGPGTRLTVT.

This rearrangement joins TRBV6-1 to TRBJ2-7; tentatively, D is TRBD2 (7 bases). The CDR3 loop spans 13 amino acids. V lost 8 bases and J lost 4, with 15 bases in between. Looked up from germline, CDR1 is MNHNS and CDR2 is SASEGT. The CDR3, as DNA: TGTGCCAGCGACCGGGGAGGGGGGTACGAGCAGTACTTC. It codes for CASDRGGGYEQYF.

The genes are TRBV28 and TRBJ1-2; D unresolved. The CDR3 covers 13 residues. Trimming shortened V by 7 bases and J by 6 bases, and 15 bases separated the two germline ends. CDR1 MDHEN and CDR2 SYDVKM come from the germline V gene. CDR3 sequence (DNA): TGTGCCAGCACCTCATACGAGCCCAATGGCTACACCTTC. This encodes CASTSYEPNGYTF.

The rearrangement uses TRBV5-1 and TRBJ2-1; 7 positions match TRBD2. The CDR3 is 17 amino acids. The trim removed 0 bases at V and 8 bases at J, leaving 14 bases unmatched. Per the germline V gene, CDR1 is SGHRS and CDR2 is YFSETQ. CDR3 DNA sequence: TGCGCCAGCAGCTTGGGGGGCGGGACTATCACCGGCTATGAGCAGTTCTTC. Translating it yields CASSLGGGTITGYEQFF.

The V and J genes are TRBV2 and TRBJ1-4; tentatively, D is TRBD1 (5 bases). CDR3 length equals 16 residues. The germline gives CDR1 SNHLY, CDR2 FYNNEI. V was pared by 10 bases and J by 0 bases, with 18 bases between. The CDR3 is CATIRRAQTTNEKLFF. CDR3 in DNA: TGTGCCACCATCCGCAGGGCACAAACAACTAATGAAAAACTGTTTTTT.

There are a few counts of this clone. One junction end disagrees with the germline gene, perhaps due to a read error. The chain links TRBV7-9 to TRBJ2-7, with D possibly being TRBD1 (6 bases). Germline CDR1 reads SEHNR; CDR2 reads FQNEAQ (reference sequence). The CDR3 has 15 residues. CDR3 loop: CSSSLDPGQSYEQYF. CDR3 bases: TGTTCCAGCAGCTTAGATCCTGGACAGTCCTACGAGCAGTACTTC.

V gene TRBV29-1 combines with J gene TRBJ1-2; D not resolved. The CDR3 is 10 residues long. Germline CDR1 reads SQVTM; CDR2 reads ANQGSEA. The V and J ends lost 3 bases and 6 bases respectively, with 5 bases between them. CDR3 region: CSVDVNGYTF. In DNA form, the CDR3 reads TGCAGCGTTGATGTCAATGGCTACACCTTC. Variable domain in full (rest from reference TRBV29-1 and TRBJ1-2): SAVISQKPSRDICQRGTSLTIQCQVDSQVTMMFWYRQQPGQSLTLIATANQGSEATYESGFVIDKFPISRPNLTFSTLTVSNMSPEDSSIYLCSVDVNGYTFGSGTRLTVV.

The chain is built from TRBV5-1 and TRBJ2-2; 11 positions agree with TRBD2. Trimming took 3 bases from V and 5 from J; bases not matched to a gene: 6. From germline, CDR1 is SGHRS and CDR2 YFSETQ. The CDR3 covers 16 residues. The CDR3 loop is CASSSGLAGQTGELFF. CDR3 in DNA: TGCGCCAGCAGCTCCGGACTAGCGGGCCAAACCGGGGAGCTGTTTTTT.

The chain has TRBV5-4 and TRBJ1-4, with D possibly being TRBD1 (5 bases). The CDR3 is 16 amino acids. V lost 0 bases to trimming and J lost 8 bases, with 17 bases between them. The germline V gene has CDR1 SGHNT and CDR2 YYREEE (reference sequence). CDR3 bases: TGTGCCAGCAGCTTGGAGGCGACAGTCGAGTTGGAAAAACTGTTTTTT. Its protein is CASSLEATVELEKLFF.

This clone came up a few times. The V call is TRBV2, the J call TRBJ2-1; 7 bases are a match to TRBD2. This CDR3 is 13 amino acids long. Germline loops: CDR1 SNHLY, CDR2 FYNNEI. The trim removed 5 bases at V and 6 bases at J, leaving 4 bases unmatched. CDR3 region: CASSPGLRNEQFF. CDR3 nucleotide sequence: TGTGCCAGCAGTCCGGGACTACGCAATGAGCAGTTCTTC.

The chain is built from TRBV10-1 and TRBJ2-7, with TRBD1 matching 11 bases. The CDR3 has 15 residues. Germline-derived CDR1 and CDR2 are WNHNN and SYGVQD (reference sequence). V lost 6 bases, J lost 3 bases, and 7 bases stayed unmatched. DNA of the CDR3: TGCGCCAGCAGCGAGGGACAGGGGGGACACTACGAGCAGTACTTC. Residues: CASSEGQGGHYEQYF.

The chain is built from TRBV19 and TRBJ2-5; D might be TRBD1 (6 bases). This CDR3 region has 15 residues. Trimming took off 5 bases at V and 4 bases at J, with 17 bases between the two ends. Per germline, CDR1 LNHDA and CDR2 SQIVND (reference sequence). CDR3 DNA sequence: TGTGCCAGTAGTCCCCGGACAGTGGGGGTAGAGACCCAGTACTTC. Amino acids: CASSPRTVGVETQYF.

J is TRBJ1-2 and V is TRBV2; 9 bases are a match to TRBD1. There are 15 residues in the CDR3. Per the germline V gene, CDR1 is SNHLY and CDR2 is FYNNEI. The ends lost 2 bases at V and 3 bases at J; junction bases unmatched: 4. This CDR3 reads CASSENRGRDYGYTF. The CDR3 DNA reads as TGTGCCAGCAGTGAAAACAGGGGGCGGGACTATGGCTACACCTTC.

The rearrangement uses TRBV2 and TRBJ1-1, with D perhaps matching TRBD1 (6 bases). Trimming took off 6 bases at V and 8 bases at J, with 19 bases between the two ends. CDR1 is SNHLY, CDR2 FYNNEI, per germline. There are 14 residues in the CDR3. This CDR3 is CASRNRAEHREAFF. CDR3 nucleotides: TGTGCCAGCAGAAACAGGGCGGAACACAGGGAAGCTTTCTTT.

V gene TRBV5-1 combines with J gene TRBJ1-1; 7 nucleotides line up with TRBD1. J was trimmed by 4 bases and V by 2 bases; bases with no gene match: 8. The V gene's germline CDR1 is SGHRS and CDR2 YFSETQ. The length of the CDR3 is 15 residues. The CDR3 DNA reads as TGCGCCAGCAGCTTAGAACAGGGGCAGGGCACTGAAGCTTTCTTT. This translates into CASSLEQGQGTEAFF.

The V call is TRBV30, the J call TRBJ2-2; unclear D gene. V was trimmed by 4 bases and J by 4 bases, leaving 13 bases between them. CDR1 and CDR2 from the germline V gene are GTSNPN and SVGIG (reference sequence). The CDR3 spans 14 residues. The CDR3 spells CAWNPLSITGELFF. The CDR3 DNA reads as TGTGCCTGGAACCCCCTTAGCATCACCGGGGAGCTGTTTTTT.

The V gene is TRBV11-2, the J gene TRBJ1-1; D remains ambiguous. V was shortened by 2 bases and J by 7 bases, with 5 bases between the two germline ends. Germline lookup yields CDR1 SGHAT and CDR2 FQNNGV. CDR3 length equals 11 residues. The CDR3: CASSLQVEAFF. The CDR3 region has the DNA TGTGCCAGCAGCTTACAGGTTGAAGCTTTCTTT.

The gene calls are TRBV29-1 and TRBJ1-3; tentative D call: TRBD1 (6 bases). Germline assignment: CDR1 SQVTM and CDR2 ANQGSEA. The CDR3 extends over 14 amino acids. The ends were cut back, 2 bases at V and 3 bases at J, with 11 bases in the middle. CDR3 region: CSVETGSYGNTIYF. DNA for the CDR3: TGCAGCGTTGAAACAGGGTCGTATGGAAACACCATATATTTT.

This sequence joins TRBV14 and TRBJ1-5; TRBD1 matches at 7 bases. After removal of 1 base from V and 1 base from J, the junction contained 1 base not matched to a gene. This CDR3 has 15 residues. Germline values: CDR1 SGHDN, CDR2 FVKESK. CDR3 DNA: TGTGCCAGCAGCCAAGGAGGGGGCAGCAATCAGCCCCAGCATTTT. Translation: CASSQGGGSNQPQHF. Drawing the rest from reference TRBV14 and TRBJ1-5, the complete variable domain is EAGVTQFPSHSVIEKGQTVTLRCDPISGHDNLYWYRRVMGKEIKFLLHFVKESKQDESGMPNNRFLAERTGGTYSTLKVQPAELEDSGVYFCASSQGGGSNQPQHFGDGTRLSIL.